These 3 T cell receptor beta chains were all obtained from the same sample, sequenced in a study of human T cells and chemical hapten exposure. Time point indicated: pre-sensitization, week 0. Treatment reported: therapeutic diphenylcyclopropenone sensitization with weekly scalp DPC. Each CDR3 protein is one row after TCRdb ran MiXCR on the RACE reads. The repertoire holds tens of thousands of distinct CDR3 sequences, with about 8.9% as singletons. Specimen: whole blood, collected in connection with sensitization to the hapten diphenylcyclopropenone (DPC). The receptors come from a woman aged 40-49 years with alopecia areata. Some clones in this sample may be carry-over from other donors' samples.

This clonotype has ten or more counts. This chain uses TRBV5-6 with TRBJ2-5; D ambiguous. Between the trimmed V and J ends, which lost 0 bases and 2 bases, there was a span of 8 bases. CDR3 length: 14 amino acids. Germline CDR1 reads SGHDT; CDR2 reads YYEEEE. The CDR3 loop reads CASSLGPRQETQYF. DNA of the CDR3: TGTGCCAGCAGCTTGGGTCCGCGGCAAGAGACCCAGTACTTC. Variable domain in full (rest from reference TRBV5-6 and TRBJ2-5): DAGVTQSPTHLIKTRGQQVTLRCSPKSGHDTVSWYQQALGQGPQFIFQYYEEEERQRGNFPDRFSGHQFPNYSSELNVNALLLGDSALYLCASSLGPRQETQYFGPGTRLLVL.

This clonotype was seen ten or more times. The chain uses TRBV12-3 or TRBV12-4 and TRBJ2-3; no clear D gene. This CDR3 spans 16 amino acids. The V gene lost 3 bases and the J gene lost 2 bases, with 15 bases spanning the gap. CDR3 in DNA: TGTGCCAGCAGTTTTGGCGTAGCTAGTTCCACAGATACGCAGTATTTT. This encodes CASSFGVASSTDTQYF.

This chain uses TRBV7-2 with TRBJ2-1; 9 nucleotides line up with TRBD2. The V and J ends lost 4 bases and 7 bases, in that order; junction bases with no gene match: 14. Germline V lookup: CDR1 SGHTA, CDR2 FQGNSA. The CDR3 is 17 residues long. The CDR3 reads CASSWLAGLLLSNEQFF. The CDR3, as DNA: TGTGCCAGCAGCTGGCTAGCGGGGCTCCTACTCAGTAATGAGCAGTTCTTC. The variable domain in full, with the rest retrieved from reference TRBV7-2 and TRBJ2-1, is GAGVSQSPSNKVTEKGKDVELRCDPISGHTALYWYRQSLGQGLEFLIYFQGNSAPDKSGLPSDRFSAERTGGSVSTLTIQRTQQEDSAVYLCASSWLAGLLLSNEQFFGPGTRLTVL.